A single sample gave rise to the 32 T cell receptor beta chains below, sequenced in a study of shared clonotypes between healthy human individuals (dated by TCRdb to between 2020 and 2021). Library preparation was by the immunoSEQ multiplex PCR assay. TCRdb holds this immuneACCESS table with in-frame rearrangements only. Some clones are missing; in checked studies, unresolved V genes explain under half, and the rest has no known cause. The sample profile shows around 1.9 million clones; around 93% of them were found once. The ten largest clonotypes hold roughly 1.7% of the sample. CD8 naive samples were obtained by positive selection for CCR7 among CD45RO-negative cells, yielding a CD45RA+CCR7+ population from which TemRA cells were excluded. Sequenced material: naive CD8+ T cells from PBMCs. The label giving this sample's cell subset or site can be read as: CD45RA+CCR7+. The receptor set was obtained from a man between 18 and 29 years old in good health. Some clones in this sample may be carry-over from other donors' samples.

In its sample, this clone was seen once. The J gene is TRBJ1-1, the V gene TRBV6-5; no clear D. CDR1 and CDR2 (germline): MNHEY, SVGAGI. This CDR3 has 13 amino acids. Between the trimmed V and J ends, which lost 0 bases and 7 bases, there was a span of 9 bases. CDR3 region: CASSYSKAVEAFF. CDR3 nucleotides: TGTGCCAGCAGTTACTCGAAAGCGGTTGAAGCTTTCTTT.

This clone is a singleton in its sample. The chain couples TRBV7-6 to TRBJ2-1; D unresolved. V was clipped by 0 bases and J by 8 bases, with 11 bases between them. The CDR3 has 14 amino acids. Germline V gene sequence: CDR1 SGHVS, CDR2 FNYEAQ. CDR3 in amino acids: CASSLALRGDEQFF. CDR3 bases: TGTGCCAGCAGCTTAGCCCTAAGAGGTGATGAGCAGTTCTTC. Filled out from reference TRBV7-6 and TRBJ2-1, the complete variable domain reads GAGVSQSPRYKVTKRGQDVALRCDPISGHVSLYWYRQALGQGPEFLTYFNYEAQQDKSGLPNDRFSAERPEGSISTLTIQRTEQRDSAMYRCASSLALRGDEQFFGPGTRLTVL.

The V and J genes are TRBV4-2 and TRBJ2-1; D tentatively fits TRBD1 or TRBD2 (5 bases each). Trimming pared 4 bases from V and 8 bases from J, leaving 21 bases between. The CDR3 covers 16 residues. Germline V gives CDR1 LGHNA, CDR2 YNFKEQ. As DNA, the CDR3 is TGTGCCAGCAGCCTCCCCGACTATAGGGGTACAGATGAGCAGTTCTTC. This translates into CASSLPDYRGTDEQFF.

V usage is TRBV27 and J usage is TRBJ1-2; D unresolved. Trimming cost V 6 bases and J 4 bases, with 15 bases left between them. Per germline, CDR1 MNHEY and CDR2 SMNVEV (reference sequence). The length of the CDR3 is 14 residues. The CDR3 sequence: CASSLLPTAYGYTF. DNA for the CDR3: TGTGCCAGCAGCTTGCTTCCCACAGCCTATGGCTACACCTTC.

Comment on this clone: This specimen includes other DNA sequences encoding the same CDR3. The chain is built from TRBV5-1 and TRBJ2-7; D is unresolved. Per germline, CDR1 SGHRS and CDR2 YFSETQ. The V and J ends lost 4 bases and 3 bases respectively, with 8 bases between them. The CDR3 sequence is 12 residues long. This chain's CDR3 is CASSPPSYEQYF. CDR3 nucleotides: TGCGCCAGCAGCCCCCCCAGCTACGAGCAGTACTTC.

The gene calls are TRBV15 and TRBJ1-3, with a weak D call TRBD1 (6 bases). This CDR3 is built from 17 residues. Germline CDR1 and CDR2: LNHNV and YYDKDF (reference sequence). The V and J ends lost 5 bases and 4 bases respectively, with 21 bases between them. The CDR3 DNA sequence: TGTGCCACCAGCGAGGGAGGAGGGGGATTGCCCGGAAACACCATATATTTT. Translating it yields CATSEGGGGLPGNTIYF.

The chain links TRBV6-5 to TRBJ2-7; no clear D gene. The CDR3 is made up of 14 amino acids. V was pared by 0 bases and J by 6 bases, with 12 bases between. The germline gives CDR1 MNHEY, CDR2 SVGAGI. The CDR3 is CASSYSATLSEQYF. In nucleotides, the CDR3 is TGTGCCAGCAGTTACTCGGCGACCCTCTCCGAGCAGTACTTC.

The rearrangement uses TRBV5-5 and TRBJ2-6; possible D gene TRBD1, 6 bases. CDR1 and CDR2 (germline): SGHKS, YYEKEE (reference sequence). Trimming took 5 bases from V and 1 from J, leaving 10 bases between them. This CDR3 is 15 amino acids long. DNA of the CDR3: TGTGCCAGCAGGCACAGGGTATCTGGGGCCAACGTCCTGACTTTC. Its protein is CASRHRVSGANVLTF.

The V gene is TRBV5-6, the J gene TRBJ2-4; tentative D call: TRBD2 (6 bases). Per the germline V gene, CDR1 is SGHDT and CDR2 is YYEEEE. V was trimmed by 1 base and J by 3 bases, leaving 11 bases between them. The CDR3 spans 15 residues. CDR3 residues: CASSLSQEGKNIQYF. CDR3 nucleotides: TGTGCCAGCAGCTTGAGCCAGGAGGGCAAAAACATTCAGTACTTC. The full variable domain, in which reference TRBV5-6 and TRBJ2-4 provide the parts outside the CDR3, is DAGVTQSPTHLIKTRGQQVTLRCSPKSGHDTVSWYQQALGQGPQFIFQYYEEEERQRGNFPDRFSGHQFPNYSSELNVNALLLGDSALYLCASSLSQEGKNIQYFGAGTRLSVL.

This clone appeared a few times. The J gene is TRBJ2-2, the V gene TRBV28; D gene unclear. The CDR3 sequence is 14 residues long. Per the germline V gene, CDR1 is MDHEN and CDR2 is SYDVKM. Between the trimmed V and J ends, which lost 6 bases and 5 bases, there was a span of 13 bases. The CDR3 coding sequence is TGTGCCAGCAGATCCCCTGGCCTGACCGGGGAGCTGTTTTTT. Its protein product is CASRSPGLTGELFF.

The chain carries TRBV7-2 and TRBJ2-7, with 8 bases matching TRBD2. This CDR3 has 15 residues. Trimming at V came to 6 bases and at J to 2 bases, leaving 9 bases not matched to a gene. The germline V gene encodes CDR1 SGHTA and CDR2 FQGNSA. CDR3 protein: CASRTRREGTYEQYF. The CDR3 region has the DNA TGTGCCAGCAGGACTCGCCGGGAGGGGACCTACGAGCAGTACTTC.

The chain couples TRBV5-1 to TRBJ2-2; D is uncertain. This CDR3 region has 12 residues. Germline V gene lookup returns CDR1 SGHRS and CDR2 YFSETQ. V lost 1 base and J lost 7, with 5 bases in between. The CDR3 loop reads CASSLNSGELFF. The CDR3, as DNA: TGCGCCAGCAGCTTGAATAGCGGGGAGCTGTTTTTT.

The rearrangement uses TRBV5-1 and TRBJ2-3; possibly TRBD2 for D (5 bases). This CDR3 is built from 18 residues. Germline lookup yields CDR1 SGHRS and CDR2 YFSETQ. Trimming stripped 0 bases from V and 0 bases from J, with 17 bases between. CDR3 coding DNA: TGCGCCAGCAGCTTGGCCTCGGGGTGGCGGCTTAGCACAGATACGCAGTATTTT. It translates to CASSLASGWRLSTDTQYF. The variable domain in full, completed from reference TRBV5-1 and TRBJ2-3, reads KAGVTQTPRYLIKTRGQQVTLSCSPISGHRSVSWYQQTPGQGLQFLFEYFSETQRNKGNFPGRFSGRQFSNSRSEMNVSTLELGDSALYLCASSLASGWRLSTDTQYFGPGTRLTVL.

The chain uses TRBV9 and TRBJ1-1; a possible D gene is TRBD1 (5 bases). V was trimmed by 3 bases and J by 0 bases, leaving 15 bases between them. The length of the CDR3 is 16 residues. Germline values: CDR1 SGDLS, CDR2 YYNGEE. CDR3 loop: CASSEWAGHMNTEAFF. The CDR3 DNA is TGTGCCAGCAGCGAGTGGGCGGGGCATATGAACACTGAAGCTTTCTTT.

The rearrangement joins TRBV7-2 to TRBJ2-2; TRBD1 matches at 11 bases. Trimming at V came to 4 bases and at J to 4 bases, leaving 5 bases not matched to a gene. Germline-derived CDR1 and CDR2 are SGHTA and FQGNSA. The CDR3 loop spans 16 amino acids. CDR3 coding DNA: TGTGCCAGCAGCTCCCGGACAGGGGGCCTCACCGGGGAGCTGTTTTTT. Translated: CASSSRTGGLTGELFF. The complete variable domain, with remaining parts taken from reference TRBV7-2 and TRBJ2-2, reads GAGVSQSPSNKVTEKGKDVELRCDPISGHTALYWYRQSLGQGLEFLIYFQGNSAPDKSGLPSDRFSAERTGGSVSTLTIQRTQQEDSAVYLCASSSRTGGLTGELFFGEGSRLTVL.

V gene TRBV29-1 combines with J gene TRBJ2-2; 14 nucleotides agree with TRBD2. Losses at the gene ends were 1 base for V and 7 bases for J; bases not matched to a gene: 2. Germline lookup yields CDR1 SQVTM and CDR2 ANQGSEA. This CDR3 contains 15 residues. The CDR3 here is CSVEGTSGRFGELFF. CDR3 DNA sequence: TGCAGCGTTGAAGGGACTAGCGGGAGGTTCGGGGAGCTGTTTTTT.

DNA for the CDR3: TGTGCCAGCAGCTTAGGGTCTAGCGGGAGTCTCGACAATGAGCAGTTCTTC. Translating it yields CASSLGSSGSLDNEQFF. The J gene is TRBJ2-1, the V gene TRBV7-8; the match to TRBD2 covers 10 bases. The junction had 8 bases not matched to a gene; V was cut back by 1 base and J by 5 bases. There are 17 residues in the CDR3. The germline V gene has CDR1 SGHVS and CDR2 FQNEAQ.

The rearrangement links TRBV2 to TRBJ2-5; 8 bases are a match to TRBD2. Trimming cost V 4 bases and J 1 base; bases outside gene matches: 2. Germline CDR1 and CDR2: SNHLY and FYNNEI. This CDR3 region has 14 residues. The chain's CDR3 is CASSGRGAQETQYF. CDR3 coding DNA: TGTGCCAGCAGTGGGCGGGGGGCCCAAGAGACCCAGTACTTC.

The V and J genes are TRBV4-1 and TRBJ2-1; a possible D gene is TRBD1 (6 bases). This CDR3 contains 11 residues. In germline, CDR1 is MGHRA, CDR2 YSYEKL. V was trimmed by 6 bases and J by 11 bases, leaving 11 bases between them. CDR3 sequence (DNA): TGCGCCAGCAGTCTAACAGGGAAGCAGTTCTTC. Protein sequence: CASSLTGKQFF.

The V and J genes are TRBV19 and TRBJ1-1; D is possibly TRBD1 (6 bases). The CDR3 extends over 14 amino acids. V lost 6 bases and J lost 4, with 15 bases in between. CDR1 is LNHDA, CDR2 SQIVND, per germline (reference sequence). CDR3 sequence: CASRSGAVSTEAFF. For the CDR3, the DNA is TGTGCCAGTAGATCGGGGGCGGTTAGCACTGAAGCTTTCTTT.

This clone was detected only once. This chain connects TRBV9 to TRBJ2-5, with D tentatively TRBD2 (6 bases). This CDR3 contains 16 residues. V was cut by 0 bases and J by 5 bases, with 17 bases left in between. Germline V gives CDR1 SGDLS, CDR2 YYNGEE. The CDR3 coding sequence is TGTGCCAGCAGCGTAGGCCCCGGGGAGGTAGGGGAGACCCAGTACTTC. It specifies CASSVGPGEVGETQYF. Variable domain in full (rest from reference TRBV9 and TRBJ2-5): DSGVTQTPKHLITATGQRVTLRCSPRSGDLSVYWYQQSLDQGLQFLIQYYNGEERAKGNILERFSAQQFPDLHSELNLSSLELGDSALYFCASSVGPGEVGETQYFGPGTRLLVL.

This chain links TRBV19 with TRBJ2-3; 13 bases are a match to TRBD2. Germline values: CDR1 LNHDA, CDR2 SQIVND (reference sequence). This CDR3 comprises 17 residues. V shed 1 base, J shed 5 bases, and the junction held 6 bases outside the gene matches. The CDR3 DNA reads TGTGCCAGTAGTATAGTACTAGCGGGAGGGCCCGTAGATACGCAGTATTTT. Translating gives CASSIVLAGGPVDTQYF.

The rearrangement joins TRBV7-3 to TRBJ2-5; 7 nucleotides match TRBD2. This CDR3 spans 14 amino acids. The germline V gene has CDR1 SGHTA and CDR2 FQGTGA. Germline trimming cut 1 base from V and 3 bases from J; bases unmatched to any gene: 2. The CDR3 loop reads CASSLSGSEETQYF. The CDR3 nucleotides read TGTGCCAGCAGCTTAAGCGGGAGTGAAGAGACCCAGTACTTC.

This clone appeared a few times. The chain combines TRBV9 with TRBJ1-4; D call uncertain. With 3 bases removed from V and 5 bases from J, the gap between germline ends came to 8 bases. CDR3 length equals 13 residues. Germline V gene sequence: CDR1 SGDLS, CDR2 YYNGEE. The CDR3 sequence is CASSAVHNEKLFF. The CDR3 nucleotides are TGTGCCAGCAGCGCGGTTCACAATGAAAAACTGTTTTTT.

In this sample, this clone turned up once. J is TRBJ2-7 and V is TRBV27; tentative D call: TRBD1 (5 bases). Germline values: CDR1 MNHEY, CDR2 SMNVEV (reference sequence). Trimming cost V 3 bases and J 2 bases, with 14 bases left between them. The CDR3 is made up of 15 amino acids. Here the CDR3 reads CASSLFPDKTYEQYF. The DNA for the CDR3 is TGTGCCAGCAGTTTGTTCCCGGACAAAACCTACGAGCAGTACTTC.

The chain employs TRBV5-5 and TRBJ2-7; TRBD2 aligns across 12 bases. CDR3 length equals 15 residues. Germline CDR1 is SGHKS and CDR2 is YYEKEE (reference sequence). V trimming: 3 bases; J trimming: 5 bases; junction bases outside the gene matches: 6. The CDR3, as DNA: TGTGCCAGCAGCTATAGGACTAGCGGGGTCCACGAGCAGTACTTC. Translation: CASSYRTSGVHEQYF. Using reference TRBV5-5 and TRBJ2-7 for the parts outside the CDR3, the full variable domain is DAGVTQSPTHLIKTRGQQVTLRCSPISGHKSVSWYQQVLGQGPQFIFQYYEKEERGRGNFPDRFSARQFPNYSSELNVNALLLGDSALYLCASSYRTSGVHEQYFGPGTRLTVT.

J is TRBJ2-1 and V is TRBV2; a weak D match, TRBD2 (6 bases). Germline V gene lookup returns CDR1 SNHLY and CDR2 FYNNEI. With 11 bases removed from V and 4 bases from J, the gap between germline ends came to 18 bases. This CDR3 region has 14 residues. CDR3 residues: CAHRRGVGYNEQFF. CDR3 in DNA: TGTGCCCACAGGAGGGGCGTGGGGTACAATGAGCAGTTCTTC.

On this clone itself: The sample contains more than one DNA sequence encoding this CDR3. The chain links TRBV7-6 to TRBJ2-1; 10 bases match TRBD2. Germline V gene sequence: CDR1 SGHVS, CDR2 FNYEAQ. The CDR3 loop spans 15 amino acids. V shed 5 bases, J shed 10 bases, and the junction held 11 bases outside the gene matches. This CDR3 is CASSHALAGVGEQFF. The DNA of the CDR3 is TGTGCCAGCAGCCATGCCCTAGCGGGAGTTGGCGAGCAGTTCTTC.

V gene TRBV2 combines with J gene TRBJ2-7; no clear D. V was shortened by 2 bases and J by 3 bases, with 20 bases between the two germline ends. Germline CDR1 SNHLY, CDR2 FYNNEI. This CDR3 contains 17 residues. CDR3 residues: CASSERSRSPSLYEQYF. CDR3 nucleotide sequence: TGTGCCAGCAGTGAACGATCTCGGTCCCCTTCCCTCTACGAGCAGTACTTC.

The chain couples TRBV29-1 to TRBJ2-1, with a tentative D call TRBD1 (5 bases). This CDR3 is built from 14 residues. Per germline, CDR1 SQVTM and CDR2 ANQGSEA. Trimming removed 3 bases at V and 4 bases at J, with 13 bases between. The CDR3 reads CSVDRQGIYNEQFF. The CDR3 region has the DNA TGCAGCGTTGACCGGCAGGGTATATACAATGAGCAGTTCTTC.

The chain couples TRBV19 to TRBJ1-4; D call uncertain. V lost 8 bases, J lost 2 bases, and 6 bases lay in between. The germline V gene has CDR1 LNHDA and CDR2 SQIVND (reference sequence). This CDR3 region has 12 residues. The CDR3 loop reads CASAKTNEKLFF. The CDR3 DNA reads TGTGCCAGTGCAAAGACTAATGAAAAACTGTTTTTT.

The gene calls are TRBV13 and TRBJ1-5, with D tentatively TRBD1 (5 bases). V lost 5 bases, J lost 0 bases, and 14 bases lay in between. The germline V gene encodes CDR1 PRHDT and CDR2 FYEKMQ (reference sequence). The CDR3 consists of 16 residues. In nucleotides, the CDR3 is TGTGCCAGCAGCGTCGGAGGGGCTTATAGCAATCAGCCCCAGCATTTT. Translation: CASSVGGAYSNQPQHF.